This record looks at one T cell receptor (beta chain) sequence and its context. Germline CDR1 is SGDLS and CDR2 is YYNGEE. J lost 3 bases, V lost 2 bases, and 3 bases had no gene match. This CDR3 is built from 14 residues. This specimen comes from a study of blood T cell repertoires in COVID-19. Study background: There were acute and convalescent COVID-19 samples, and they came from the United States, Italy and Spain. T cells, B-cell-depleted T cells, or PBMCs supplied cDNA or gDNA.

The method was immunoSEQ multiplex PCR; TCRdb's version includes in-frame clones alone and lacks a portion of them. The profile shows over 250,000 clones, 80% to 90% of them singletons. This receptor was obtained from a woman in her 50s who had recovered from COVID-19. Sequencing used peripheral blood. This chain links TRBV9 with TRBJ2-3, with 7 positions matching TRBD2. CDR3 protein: CASSVSGVTDTQYF. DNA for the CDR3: TGTGCCAGCAGCGTCAGCGGGGTGACAGATACGCAGTATTTT.